These T cell receptor beta chains were read from a single sample in a study of T cell repertoires in cytomegalovirus infection. TCRdb reprocessed the reads with MiXCR, giving one entry per CDR3 protein. Of about 140,000 distinct CDR3 sequences listed, about 6.3% are singletons. Sequencing was done on a sample of PBMCs. These receptors were obtained from a human donor in good health (CMV status not recorded). Some clones in this sample may be carry-over from other donors' samples. Each CDR3 is given with its conserved first and last residue. A D gene is named only where the DNA matches it firmly. Only some rows state a clone size, as once, few, many or a class for expanded clones.

clone_size d_call j_call v_call cdr3_aa cdr3_nt
. . TRBJ1-2 TRBV19 CASRQTEVSANYGYTF TGTGCCAGTAGACAAACCGAAGTGTCCGCTAACTATGGCTACACCTTC
many TRBD1 TRBJ1-1 TRBV28 CTTEQGGAEAFF TGTACCACAGAGCAGGGGGGAGCTGAAGCTTTCTTT
. . TRBJ2-2 TRBV29-1 CSAASGGNTGELFF TGCAGCGCTGCCTCCGGGGGCAACACCGGGGAGCTGTTTTTT
many TRBD2 TRBJ2-3 TRBV7-2 CASSPRLAGGQDTQYF TGTGCCAGCAGCCCGCGACTAGCGGGGGGGCAAGATACGCAGTATTTT
many TRBD1 TRBJ1-1 TRBV6-2/TRBV6-3 CASSLTGGARAFF TGTGCCAGCAGCCTGACAGGGGGCGCGCGAGCTTTCTTT
many TRBD1 TRBJ2-7 TRBV7-9 CASSLATGNSYEQYF TGTGCCAGCAGCTTAGCGACAGGGAACTCCTACGAGCAGTACTTC
few TRBD1 TRBJ1-6 TRBV12-5 CASGLDPGQGASPLHF TGTGCTAGTGGTTTGGATCCGGGACAGGGGGCTTCACCCCTCCACTTT
few . TRBJ2-1 TRBV20-1 CSAPGATYNEQFF TGCAGTGCCCCGGGGGCGACCTACAATGAGCAGTTCTTC
. . TRBJ1-5 TRBV20-1 CSARSVPTGGRHF TGCAGTGCTAGATCGGTCCCAACAGGAGGAAGGCATTTT
many . TRBJ1-4 TRBV7-2 CASRRWTATNEKLFF TGTGCCAGCCGCAGATGGACAGCAACTAATGAAAAACTGTTTTTT
many TRBD2 TRBJ2-5 TRBV6-1 CASIRGASGGAETQYF TGTGCCAGCATCAGGGGTGCTAGCGGGGGGGCAGAGACCCAGTACTTC
few . TRBJ2-1 TRBV7-9 CASSPRRGPPNEQFF TGTGCCAGCAGCCCGCGCCGGGGACCGCCAAATGAGCAGTTCTTC
. TRBD1 TRBJ2-5 TRBV10-3 CAISAGTGEETQYF TGTGCCATCAGTGCTGGGACAGGGGAAGAGACCCAGTACTTC
many TRBD1 TRBJ2-1 TRBV5-5 CASSLRQGDDEQFF TGTGCCAGCAGCTTGCGGCAGGGGGACGATGAGCAGTTCTTC
few . TRBJ2-3 TRBV4-2 CASSQATGRKTDTQYF TGTGCCAGCAGCCAAGCGACAGGGAGGAAAACAGATACGCAGTATTTT
many TRBD1 TRBJ1-5 TRBV7-8 CASSPRGTGVSNQPQHF TGTGCCAGCAGCCCGCGTGGGACAGGGGTGTCCAATCAGCCCCAGCATTTT
. . TRBJ2-2 TRBV6-1 CASSYPDSRNTGELFF TGTGCCAGCAGTTACCCAGACAGCAGGAACACCGGGGAGCTGTTTTTT
many TRBD2 TRBJ2-4 TRBV6-2/TRBV6-3 CASSYPLGTGLSAKNIQYF TGTGCCAGCAGTTACCCCCTTGGCACGGGACTATCAGCCAAAAACATTCAGTACTTC
few TRBD1 TRBJ1-2 TRBV20-1 CSADRGEGGYTF TGCAGTGCTGACAGGGGGGAGGGGGGCTACACCTTC
. TRBD1 TRBJ2-3 TRBV10-3 CAISPGQDTDTQYF TGTGCCATCAGTCCGGGACAGGACACAGATACGCAGTATTTT
many . TRBJ2-5 TRBV7-2 CASSSLGRVVETQYF TGTGCCAGCAGCTCTCTGGGACGGGTCGTGGAGACCCAGTACTTC
many . TRBJ2-1 TRBV20-1 CSARDRVSYNEQFF TGCAGTGCCCGAGACCGAGTGTCCTACAATGAGCAGTTCTTC
. TRBD1 TRBJ1-5 TRBV29-1 CSVPGTGRNQPQHF TGCAGCGTACCCGGGACAGGGCGTAATCAGCCCCAGCATTTT
. . TRBJ2-5 TRBV2 CASREYQETQYF TGTGCCAGCAGGGAGTACCAAGAGACCCAGTACTTC
many TRBD2 TRBJ2-3 TRBV2 CASSHPSGTSVADTQYF TGTGCCAGCAGTCACCCCTCCGGGACTAGCGTCGCAGATACGCAGTATTTT
many . TRBJ2-2 TRBV6-1 CASSTGVSSGTGELFF TGTGCCAGCAGTACTGGGGTCAGCTCGGGCACCGGGGAGCTGTTTTTT
many . TRBJ1-5 TRBV20-1 CSASALGSNQPQHF TGCAGTGCTAGTGCGCTGGGAAGCAATCAGCCCCAGCATTTT
many . TRBJ1-6 TRBV7-2 CASSLGTDNSPLHF TGTGCCAGCAGCTTAGGGACAGATAATTCACCCCTCCACTTT
few TRBD1 TRBJ1-5 TRBV29-1 CSVRDSIYSNQPQHF TGCAGCGTCCGGGACAGCATATATAGCAATCAGCCCCAGCATTTT